This T cell receptor (beta chain) was observed in a study of shared clonotypes between healthy human individuals. General study results and limits: Blood was the sole source, and tissue repertoires probably differ.

Healthy HIV-negative adults without recent acute infections or vaccinations served as donors. Libraries were prepared by immunoSEQ multiplex PCR; TCRdb keeps only in-frame clonotypes and omits some of them. The data show a few hundred thousand clones, roughly three quarters seen once. The CDR3 loop spans 14 amino acids. CDR1 and CDR2 (germline): SGDLS, YYNGEE. V lost 4 bases, J lost 6 bases, and 4 bases stayed unmatched. Turning to this clone: Its antigen is undetermined.

This chain uses TRBV9 with TRBJ2-1; TRBD1 matches 10 bases. The specimen was PBMCs. The sequence derives from a woman aged 40 to 50 in good health. Some clones in this sample may be carry-over from other donors' samples. CDR3 in amino acids: CASSPGQGSNEQFF. In DNA form, the CDR3 reads TGTGCCAGCAGCCCGGGACAGGGGAGCAATGAGCAGTTCTTC. The full variable domain, in which reference TRBV9 and TRBJ2-1 provide the parts outside the CDR3, is DSGVTQTPKHLITATGQRVTLRCSPRSGDLSVYWYQQSLDQGLQFLIQYYNGEERAKGNILERFSAQQFPDLHSELNLSSLELGDSALYFCASSPGQGSNEQFFGPGTRLTVL.